What follows are 24 T cell receptor beta chains derived from one specimen sequenced in a study of T cell changes during pregnancy in multiple sclerosis. Generated by immunoSEQ multiplex PCR, the TCRdb table keeps only in-frame clones and is missing some. Of about 59,000 clones listed, over 80% are singletons. Here the sequenced sample was peripheral blood, taken in the second trimester of pregnancy. All receptors come from a female donor in good health, enrolled as a control in a pregnancy study.

This rearrangement joins TRBV18 to TRBJ1-3; no clear D gene. The CDR3 consists of 16 residues. Trimming cost V 2 bases and J 4 bases, with 15 bases left between them. CDR1 and CDR2 (germline): KGHSH, LQKENI. The CDR3 sequence: CASSPAEGRGGNTIYF. Here the CDR3 DNA reads TGTGCCAGCTCACCAGCTGAGGGAAGAGGCGGAAACACCATATATTTT.

The chain links TRBV5-1 to TRBJ2-3, with 10 bases matching TRBD2. This CDR3 region has 15 residues. The germline V gene encodes CDR1 SGHRS and CDR2 YFSETQ. V dropped 7 bases and J dropped 6; count of bases not matched to a gene: 11. As DNA, the CDR3 is TGCGCCAGCGCCACTCTAGCGGGGGCCAGCGATACGCAGTATTTT. Its protein product is CASATLAGASDTQYF.

This clone has a single count. The V call is TRBV18, the J call TRBJ2-1; D is unresolved. CDR1 is KGHSH and CDR2 is LQKENI in the germline V gene. This CDR3 is built from 15 residues. V dropped 3 bases and J dropped 0 bases, with 9 bases sitting between them. CDR3 in amino acids: CASSPLGSSYNEQFF. The CDR3 DNA reads TGTGCCAGCTCACCCCTAGGTAGCTCCTACAATGAGCAGTTCTTC.

This chain joins TRBV9 and TRBJ2-1; 13 nucleotides align to TRBD2. The CDR3 has 19 residues. Germline CDR1 reads SGDLS; CDR2 reads YYNGEE. V lost 2 bases and J lost 4; bases outside the gene matches: 12. The chain's CDR3 is CASSVTRGLAGAYYNEQFF. For the CDR3, the DNA is TGTGCCAGCAGCGTGACAAGAGGACTAGCGGGAGCTTATTACAATGAGCAGTTCTTC. Supplemented by reference TRBV9 and TRBJ2-1, the full variable domain reads DSGVTQTPKHLITATGQRVTLRCSPRSGDLSVYWYQQSLDQGLQFLIQYYNGEERAKGNILERFSAQQFPDLHSELNLSSLELGDSALYFCASSVTRGLAGAYYNEQFFGPGTRLTVL.

This clone was recorded only once. The chain carries TRBV10-1 and TRBJ2-7; D is perhaps TRBD2 (5 bases). The germline V gene has CDR1 WNHNN and CDR2 SYGVQD (reference sequence). The CDR3 contains 12 residues. Trimming stripped 7 bases from V and 4 bases from J, with 11 bases between. Here the CDR3 reads CASKPGLYEQYF. The CDR3 DNA sequence: TGCGCCAGCAAGCCGGGGTTATACGAGCAGTACTTC.

This chain uses TRBV28 with TRBJ2-7, with a weak D call TRBD1 (5 bases). In germline, CDR1 is MDHEN, CDR2 SYDVKM. This CDR3 is built from 15 residues. Trimming cost V 2 bases and J 4 bases, with 15 bases left between them. The CDR3 reads CASSLSGRDDYEQYF. CDR3 bases: TGTGCCAGCAGTTTAAGTGGCAGGGATGATTACGAGCAGTACTTC.

J is TRBJ2-7 and V is TRBV7-9; TRBD1 agrees at 9 bases. V was pared by 3 bases and J by 6 bases, with 6 bases of the junction left unmatched. Germline V gives CDR1 SEHNR, CDR2 FQNEAQ (reference sequence). The CDR3 covers 14 residues. The CDR3 region is CASSFDTGGFEQYF. In DNA, the CDR3 is TGTGCCAGCAGCTTCGACACAGGGGGCTTCGAGCAGTACTTC.

This chain uses TRBV6-5 with TRBJ2-2; 8 positions agree with TRBD2. The length of the CDR3 is 15 residues. The V and J ends lost 6 bases and 3 bases, in that order; junction bases with no gene match: 6. Per the germline V gene, CDR1 is MNHEY and CDR2 is SVGAGI. CDR3: CASRGLGGDTGELFF. The CDR3 DNA follows: TGTGCCAGCAGGGGACTAGGGGGGGACACCGGGGAGCTGTTTTTT.

The V call is TRBV6-5, the J call TRBJ2-1; 8 positions agree with TRBD2. Trimming at V came to 0 bases and at J to 15 bases, leaving 7 bases not matched to a gene. The CDR3 spans 13 residues. The germline V gene has CDR1 MNHEY and CDR2 SVGAGI. The CDR3 nucleotides read TGTGCCAGCAGTTACTCGAATAGCGGGACTCCGTTCTTC. Amino acid sequence: CASSYSNSGTPFF.

About this clone: Other DNA sequences in the sample encode the same CDR3. J is TRBJ2-5 and V is TRBV5-1; weak D call: TRBD2 (6 bases). Germline CDR1 reads SGHRS; CDR2 reads YFSETQ. The ends were cut back, 0 bases at V and 1 base at J, with 10 bases in the middle. The CDR3 spans 15 residues. CDR3 DNA sequence: TGCGCCAGCAGCTTGGGGGCTAGCGTCCAAGAGACCCAGTACTTC. Amino acid sequence: CASSLGASVQETQYF.

The chain carries TRBV27 and TRBJ2-1; TRBD2 agrees at 8 bases. The CDR3 is 15 residues long. V was pared by 3 bases and J by 5 bases, with 6 bases of the junction left unmatched. Germline CDR1 reads MNHEY; CDR2 reads SMNVEV (reference sequence). In DNA form, the CDR3 reads TGTGCCAGCAGTTTCTCCCGTAGCGGGGACAATGAGCAGTTCTTC. Protein product: CASSFSRSGDNEQFF.

The V gene is TRBV5-1, the J gene TRBJ2-1, with a tentative D call TRBD1 (6 bases). CDR3 length: 15 amino acids. Germline loops: CDR1 SGHRS, CDR2 YFSETQ. V lost 0 bases to trimming and J lost 4 bases, with 11 bases between them. The DNA for the CDR3 is TGCGCCAGCAGCTTGGGGGACACATTTTACAATGAGCAGTTCTTC. This sequence encodes CASSLGDTFYNEQFF.

The CDR3 loop is CASSTTGFNEQYF. CDR3 in DNA: TGTGCCAGCAGCACAACAGGGTTTAACGAGCAGTACTTC. This sequence joins TRBV9 and TRBJ2-7; D is perhaps TRBD1 (6 bases). This CDR3 contains 13 residues. V lost 4 bases and J lost 5, with 13 bases in between. Germline CDR1 SGDLS, CDR2 YYNGEE.

The J gene is TRBJ1-4, the V gene TRBV28, with 7 bases identical to TRBD1. CDR1 MDHEN and CDR2 SYDVKM come from the germline V gene. V trimming: 6 bases; J trimming: 10 bases; junction bases outside the gene matches: 2. This CDR3 is 11 amino acids long. The CDR3 reads CASRGQIKLFF. The CDR3 DNA follows: TGTGCCAGCAGGGGACAGATAAAACTGTTTTTT.

This chain uses TRBV27 with TRBJ2-2; 16 bases are a match to TRBD2. V dropped 7 bases and J dropped 4; count of bases not matched to a gene: 9. The CDR3 is made up of 18 amino acids. Germline CDR1 reads MNHEY; CDR2 reads SMNVEV (reference sequence). The CDR3 is CASTTPGLAGGPTGELFF. Here the CDR3 DNA reads TGTGCCAGCACAACACCGGGACTAGCGGGAGGGCCCACCGGGGAGCTGTTTTTT.

The genes are TRBV11-2 and TRBJ2-7; possible D gene TRBD2, 7 bases. V lost 4 bases and J lost 10, with 14 bases in between. Germline lookup yields CDR1 SGHAT and CDR2 FQNNGV. The CDR3 sequence is 12 residues long. Written as DNA, the CDR3 is TGTGCCAGCAGCTATACGCGGGGGACACAGTACTTC. Its protein product is CASSYTRGTQYF.

This sequence joins TRBV9 and TRBJ2-7; D might be TRBD1 (6 bases). Trimming stripped 0 bases from V and 2 bases from J, with 9 bases between. The CDR3 is 14 amino acids. The germline CDR1 and CDR2 sequences are SGDLS and YYNGEE. The CDR3 sequence is CASSVGTAAYEQYF. CDR3 DNA: TGTGCCAGCAGCGTAGGGACAGCCGCCTACGAGCAGTACTTC. Full variable domain (outside the CDR3, taken from reference TRBV9 and TRBJ2-7): DSGVTQTPKHLITATGQRVTLRCSPRSGDLSVYWYQQSLDQGLQFLIQYYNGEERAKGNILERFSAQQFPDLHSELNLSSLELGDSALYFCASSVGTAAYEQYFGPGTRLTVT.

J is TRBJ2-1 and V is TRBV5-1; TRBD2 is a possible D gene (6 bases). The CDR3 is 16 amino acids. Germline CDR1 reads SGHRS; CDR2 reads YFSETQ. Trimming cost V 0 bases and J 0 bases, with 10 bases left between them. CDR3: CASSLAPGSSYNEQFF. CDR3 sequence (DNA): TGCGCCAGCAGCTTGGCCCCCGGGAGCTCCTACAATGAGCAGTTCTTC.

J is TRBJ1-5 and V is TRBV6-1; the match to TRBD1 covers 8 bases. Germline CDR1 and CDR2: MNHNS and SASEGT. The junction had 4 bases not matched to a gene; V was cut back by 6 bases and J by 6 bases. The CDR3 covers 13 residues. The CDR3 here is CASRYRGIQPQHF. Here the CDR3 DNA reads TGTGCCAGCAGATACAGGGGGATTCAGCCCCAGCATTTT.

The V call is TRBV7-9, the J call TRBJ2-1, with D tentatively TRBD2 (7 bases). The CDR3 totals 14 residues. Germline V gives CDR1 SEHNR, CDR2 FQNEAQ (reference sequence). Trimming stripped 0 bases from V and 10 bases from J, with 13 bases between. In DNA form, the CDR3 reads TGTGCCAGCAGCTTAGCGCAGGGAGGGGGGGAGCAGTTCTTC. This translates into CASSLAQGGGEQFF.

The V call is TRBV25-1, the J call TRBJ2-4; D gene uncertain. Germline V gives CDR1 MGHDK, CDR2 SYGVNS. V shed 1 base and J shed 4 bases, with 8 bases lying between them. The CDR3 sequence is 14 residues long. CDR3 nucleotides: TGTGCCAGCAGTGAATGGAGTACAAAAAACATTCAGTACTTC. Its translation: CASSEWSTKNIQYF.

The chain couples TRBV27 to TRBJ2-7; 15 bases are shared with TRBD2. Germline V lookup: CDR1 MNHEY, CDR2 SMNVEV (reference sequence). The CDR3 sequence is 20 residues long. Trimming removed 5 bases from V and 1 base from J; junction bases left unmatched: 15. CDR3: CASSPRIPGLAGGSSYEQYF. The CDR3 coding sequence is TGTGCCAGCAGTCCTAGGATCCCTGGACTAGCGGGAGGGAGTTCCTACGAGCAGTACTTC.

The chain employs TRBV7-8 and TRBJ2-5; 8 bases are shared with TRBD2. The CDR3 has 16 amino acids. CDR1 and CDR2 from the germline V gene are SGHVS and FQNEAQ. With 4 bases clipped from V and 1 base from J, the junction kept 8 bases outside the gene matches. CDR3 amino acids: CASSSSSGLLQETQYF. Written as DNA, the CDR3 is TGTGCCAGCAGCTCATCTAGCGGGCTACTCCAAGAGACCCAGTACTTC.

The chain recombines TRBV18 with TRBJ1-1; 11 bases are shared with TRBD1. The CDR3 consists of 15 residues. V lost 3 bases and J lost 6; bases outside the gene matches: 6. CDR1 KGHSH and CDR2 LQKENI come from the germline V gene. In DNA form, the CDR3 reads TGTGCCAGCTCACCCGAAATGGGACAGGGGGCTGAAGCTTTCTTT. This gives the protein CASSPEMGQGAEAFF.